This is a list of T cell receptor beta chains from one sample in a study of T cell responses to AZD1222 COVID-19 vaccine. Assay used: immunoSEQ multiplex PCR; TCRdb lists only in-frame clones, some missing. This sample has 150,000 to 200,000 clones; roughly 87% occur once, and the top ten carry less than 3%. This specimen was peripheral blood, taken on day 0 of AZD1222 vaccination. Source of these receptors: an adult in good health. Both conserved end residues are part of each CDR3. The order of the fields is J gene, V gene, CDR3 protein.

j_call: TRBJ1-3
v_call: TRBV5-1
cdr3_aa: CASSFSVSGNTIYF

j_call: TRBJ2-3
v_call: TRBV9
cdr3_aa: CASKRGFSGSTDTQYF

j_call: TRBJ1-2
v_call: TRBV6-1
cdr3_aa: CASSEWGSPNYGYTF

j_call: TRBJ1-2
v_call: TRBV5-1
cdr3_aa: CASSSSEAGGYTF

j_call: TRBJ2-3
v_call: TRBV6-5
cdr3_aa: CASHEGQAHTDTQYF

j_call: TRBJ1-2
v_call: TRBV2
cdr3_aa: CASTEGQGVIYGYTF

j_call: TRBJ1-4
v_call: TRBV9
cdr3_aa: CASSVGGTDNEKLFF

j_call: TRBJ2-1
v_call: TRBV28
cdr3_aa: CASSLDRGPYNEQFF

j_call: TRBJ1-1
v_call: TRBV29-1
cdr3_aa: CSGRDSDTEAFF

j_call: TRBJ2-7
v_call: TRBV28
cdr3_aa: CASTSTGPPGEQYF

j_call: TRBJ1-4
v_call: TRBV7-2
cdr3_aa: CASSLGFGVGGEKLFF

j_call: TRBJ2-7
v_call: TRBV6-6
cdr3_aa: CASSGTVYSYEQYF

j_call: TRBJ2-2
v_call: TRBV7-3
cdr3_aa: CASSLRVAGVTGELFF

j_call: TRBJ1-6
v_call: TRBV6-5
cdr3_aa: CASSSQGQEFNSPLHF

j_call: TRBJ2-7
v_call: TRBV7-9
cdr3_aa: CASSQLQGFSEQYF

j_call: TRBJ2-3
v_call: TRBV4-1
cdr3_aa: CASSQVGLQGGGKGTDTQYF

j_call: TRBJ1-5
v_call: TRBV4-1
cdr3_aa: CASSQESLSNQPQHF

j_call: TRBJ1-2
v_call: TRBV4-1
cdr3_aa: CASSQARRNYGYTF

j_call: TRBJ2-5
v_call: TRBV10-1
cdr3_aa: CASSDGRTETQYF

j_call: TRBJ1-6
v_call: TRBV6-5
cdr3_aa: CASTEDRGRSSPLHF

j_call: TRBJ1-2
v_call: TRBV12-3/TRBV12-4
cdr3_aa: CASNQLDRAGYTF

j_call: TRBJ2-3
v_call: TRBV27
cdr3_aa: CASGRGTDTQYF

j_call: TRBJ1-1
v_call: TRBV6-6
cdr3_aa: CASSTKTGNTEAFF

j_call: TRBJ1-2
v_call: TRBV13
cdr3_aa: CASRERTGYGYTF

j_call: TRBJ1-4
v_call: TRBV28
cdr3_aa: CASSATRARLNEKLFF

j_call: TRBJ1-5
v_call: TRBV30
cdr3_aa: CAWSQWGTQHF

j_call: TRBJ2-7
v_call: TRBV7-2
cdr3_aa: CASSQRAGETYEQYF

j_call: TRBJ2-3
v_call: TRBV28
cdr3_aa: CASSSRTSGSWTDTQYF

j_call: TRBJ2-3
v_call: TRBV19
cdr3_aa: CASSIGGAVVTVYF

j_call: TRBJ1-1
v_call: TRBV29-1
cdr3_aa: CSLQGTSTEAFF

j_call: TRBJ1-4
v_call: TRBV7-8
cdr3_aa: CASSLAGLTNEKLFF

j_call: TRBJ1-5
v_call: TRBV21-1
cdr3_aa: CASSEGQLNQPQHF

j_call: TRBJ2-6
v_call: TRBV7-8
cdr3_aa: CASSQHRAGANVLTF

j_call: TRBJ1-5
v_call: TRBV5-8
cdr3_aa: CASSPADMAGGGVSNQPQHF

j_call: TRBJ2-7
v_call: TRBV7-2
cdr3_aa: CASSLGATSSYEQYF

j_call: TRBJ1-3
v_call: TRBV5-1
cdr3_aa: CASSRDTSGNTIYF

j_call: TRBJ2-1
v_call: TRBV19
cdr3_aa: CASSPSFKFVKFF

j_call: TRBJ1-6
v_call: TRBV18
cdr3_aa: CASSPGTRPNSPLHF

j_call: TRBJ2-7
v_call: TRBV30
cdr3_aa: CAWSKTSGGDEQYF

j_call: TRBJ1-5
v_call: TRBV2
cdr3_aa: CASSEELPNQPQHF

j_call: TRBJ1-1
v_call: TRBV7-7
cdr3_aa: CASSFDRGTEAFF

j_call: TRBJ2-7
v_call: TRBV11-2
cdr3_aa: CASSLALTVSYEQYF

j_call: TRBJ1-5
v_call: TRBV5-5
cdr3_aa: CASRPGQANPGIDSNQPQHF

j_call: TRBJ2-2
v_call: TRBV27
cdr3_aa: CASSSFFRGRESNTGELFF

j_call: TRBJ2-7
v_call: TRBV7-8
cdr3_aa: CASSSWTSDSYEQYF

j_call: TRBJ2-1
v_call: TRBV7-3
cdr3_aa: CASGSGTSFNEQFF

j_call: TRBJ2-6
v_call: TRBV13
cdr3_aa: CASSLDSGRSGANVLTF

j_call: TRBJ1-1
v_call: TRBV11-2
cdr3_aa: CASSLVRGPNTEAFF

j_call: TRBJ1-4
v_call: TRBV11-2
cdr3_aa: CASSLDHNTATNEKLFF

j_call: TRBJ1-4
v_call: TRBV7-8
cdr3_aa: CASSLVGRATNEKLFF

j_call: TRBJ1-2
v_call: TRBV5-6
cdr3_aa: CASSAGTLLNYGYTF

j_call: TRBJ2-7
v_call: TRBV7-2
cdr3_aa: CASSPGGTEQYF

j_call: TRBJ2-5
v_call: TRBV2
cdr3_aa: CASKAGYQETQYF

j_call: TRBJ2-2
v_call: TRBV18
cdr3_aa: CASSATVNTGELFF

j_call: TRBJ2-7
v_call: TRBV18
cdr3_aa: CASLRVVTDPHEQYF

j_call: TRBJ2-7
v_call: TRBV19
cdr3_aa: CASSMGGYEQYF

j_call: TRBJ1-5
v_call: TRBV6-5
cdr3_aa: CASSTTGTGHQPQHF

j_call: TRBJ2-3
v_call: TRBV7-8
cdr3_aa: CASSLAGSATDTQYF

j_call: TRBJ2-5
v_call: TRBV18
cdr3_aa: CASSPGTFQETQYF